Below, 8 T cell receptor beta chains from the same sample are listed, as sequenced in a study of blood T cell repertoires in COVID-19. Using immunoSEQ multiplex PCR, the repertoire was profiled, and TCRdb retains in-frame clones only, with some absent. The repertoire holds roughly 330,000 clones, with 65% to 90% as singletons. The sequenced sample was PBMCs or T cells enriched from blood (not recorded which). The source is a woman under 30 who had recovered from COVID-19.

The J gene is TRBJ1-1, the V gene TRBV18; perhaps TRBD1 as D (5 bases). The CDR3 length is 14 residues. Germline V CDR1 and CDR2: KGHSH, LQKENI. V lost 3 bases and J lost 5, with 13 bases in between. Written as DNA, the CDR3 is TGTGCCAGCTCACCCCAGGGCGTTGGAACTGAAGCTTTCTTT. Protein: CASSPQGVGTEAFF.

V gene TRBV14 combines with J gene TRBJ2-3, with D possibly matching TRBD1 (5 bases). V lost 5 bases to trimming and J lost 3 bases, with 15 bases between them. In germline, CDR1 is SGHDN, CDR2 FVKESK. The CDR3 length is 15 residues. CDR3 coding DNA: TGTGCCAGCAGCGAAGGCAGGGTCCGTACAGATACGCAGTATTTT. Translated, it gives CASSEGRVRTDTQYF. The full variable domain, rest sourced from reference TRBV14 and TRBJ2-3, is EAGVTQFPSHSVIEKGQTVTLRCDPISGHDNLYWYRRVMGKEIKFLLHFVKESKQDESGMPNNRFLAERTGGTYSTLKVQPAELEDSGVYFCASSEGRVRTDTQYFGPGTRLTVL.

V is TRBV11-2 and J is TRBJ1-1; D gene uncertain. This CDR3 is built from 14 residues. The V end was cut by 1 base, the J end by 1 base, with 7 bases between. CDR1 is SGHAT, CDR2 FQNNGV, per germline. CDR3 DNA sequence: TGTGCCAGCAGCTTAGTTGCGCGGAACACTGAAGCTTTCTTT. It is translated as CASSLVARNTEAFF.

The chain employs TRBV19 and TRBJ2-1, with D tentatively TRBD1 (5 bases). Trimming removed 3 bases from V and 6 bases from J, with 9 bases in between. Germline V gene lookup returns CDR1 LNHDA and CDR2 SQIVND (reference sequence). The CDR3 is 13 amino acids. The CDR3 here is CASSMGLINEQFF. The DNA for the CDR3 is TGTGCCAGTAGTATGGGGCTTATCAATGAGCAGTTCTTC.

CDR3 nucleotides: TGTGCCAGCAGCGTAGAAGAGCGGGGAACGCAGTATTTT. This encodes CASSVEERGTQYF. The V and J genes are TRBV9 and TRBJ2-3; 7 nucleotides align to TRBD2. J lost 9 bases, V lost 0 bases, and 4 bases had no gene match. There are 13 residues in the CDR3. The germline CDR1 and CDR2 sequences are SGDLS and YYNGEE.

The chain joins TRBV5-1 to TRBJ1-2; 8 bases agree with TRBD1. Germline V gene sequence: CDR1 SGHRS, CDR2 YFSETQ. The length of the CDR3 is 14 residues. V shed 4 bases and J 3 bases; nucleotides not matched to a gene: 5. CDR3 amino acids: CASSRVQGDYGYTF. The CDR3 nucleotides read TGCGCCAGCAGCAGGGTACAGGGGGACTATGGCTACACCTTC.

The J gene is TRBJ2-2, the V gene TRBV11-2; tentatively, D is TRBD2 (5 bases). Germline V gives CDR1 SGHAT, CDR2 FQNNGV. The CDR3 contains 14 residues. V was pared by 3 bases and J by 2 bases, with 7 bases between. CDR3 sequence reads: CASSFRGNTGELFF. The CDR3 bases are TGTGCCAGCAGCTTCCGGGGTAACACCGGGGAGCTGTTTTTT.

The chain carries TRBV28 and TRBJ1-5; the D is unclear. Per the germline V gene, CDR1 is MDHEN and CDR2 is SYDVKM. The CDR3 runs 17 residues. The V end was cut by 4 bases, the J end by 2 bases, with 18 bases between. CDR3 sequence (DNA): TGTGCCAGCAGTTCACCCCGGGAGGCCGGTCGCAATCAGCCCCAGCATTTT. Its protein product is CASSSPREAGRNQPQHF.